Listed below are T cell receptor beta chains from one sample, sequenced in a study of cytomegalovirus exposure and HLA in healthy donors. Generated by immunoSEQ multiplex PCR, the TCRdb table keeps only in-frame clones and is missing some. The listing contains around 160,000 clones. Sequencing was performed on PBMCs. These receptors originate from a woman aged 50 to 60 in good health and CMV-seronegative. The CDR3 runs from the conserved cysteine through the conserved F or W. The order of the fields is J gene, V gene, CDR3 protein.

TRBJ2-1	TRBV28	CASSPEAYEQFF
TRBJ2-3	TRBV29-1	CSEDRGGGSQYF
TRBJ1-2	TRBV5-1	CASSLDTYGYTF
TRBJ1-2	TRBV6-1	CASSLLNYGYTF
TRBJ2-2	TRBV5-1	CASSWTPSGANTGELFF
TRBJ2-1	TRBV6-4	CASRRTSGTYNEQFF
TRBJ2-7	TRBV19	CASSIFGSAYEQYF
TRBJ2-5	TRBV18	CASSPTGERETQYF
TRBJ2-7	TRBV10-3	CAISEAGYEQYF
TRBJ2-7	TRBV4-1	CASSQKRGSEQYF
TRBJ1-2	TRBV6-1	CASSDRAQGYTF
TRBJ2-6	TRBV5-1	CASSPDNSGANVLTF
TRBJ2-7	TRBV11-2	CASSFSGSRASYEQYF
TRBJ2-2	TRBV7-2	CASSSVRELLTGELFF
TRBJ2-1	TRBV7-6	CASSPGWAQYNEQFF
TRBJ1-1	TRBV6-1	CASSELQGYTEAFF
TRBJ1-2	TRBV7-9	CASSLPGQVLANYGYTF
TRBJ2-2	TRBV4-2	CASSQDPSFSNTGELFF
TRBJ1-3	TRBV30	CAWSETGNTIYF
TRBJ2-7	TRBV5-6	CASSPYSGTYYEQYF
TRBJ2-7	TRBV7-2	CASSSGLAAYEQYF
TRBJ2-1	TRBV28	CASNRQGNEQFF
TRBJ2-2	TRBV4-3	CASSQFRTSGKVAANTGELFF
TRBJ2-7	TRBV9	CASSVSPGYEQYF
TRBJ2-7	TRBV27	CASSLGLAYEQYF
TRBJ1-2	TRBV11-2	CASSPGSGYTF
TRBJ2-5	TRBV12-5	CASGFSGQETQYF
TRBJ1-1	TRBV5-1	CASSTRQGVMNTEAFF
TRBJ1-5	TRBV13	CASSSRGNNQPQHF
TRBJ2-7	TRBV7-6	CASSLAGTGSYEQYF
TRBJ2-6	TRBV25-1	CASTASGANVLTF
TRBJ2-7	TRBV6-1	CASGTDGYEQYF
TRBJ2-6	TRBV9	CASSVRVAPSGANVLTF
TRBJ1-5	TRBV28	CASSWTGGYQPQHF
TRBJ2-7	TRBV28	CASREGTGGVNEQYF
TRBJ2-2	TRBV4-2	CASSPGQTNTGELFF
TRBJ2-7	TRBV2	CAIRDWSSYEQYF
TRBJ2-7	TRBV14	CASSPRQAYEQYF
TRBJ1-2	TRBV7-8	CASTRDRNFYGYTF
TRBJ2-1	TRBV6-5	CASKQGDPYNEQFF
TRBJ1-6	TRBV5-8	CASSLKSAGAGSPLHF
TRBJ1-2	TRBV5-4	CASRLDRASGYTF